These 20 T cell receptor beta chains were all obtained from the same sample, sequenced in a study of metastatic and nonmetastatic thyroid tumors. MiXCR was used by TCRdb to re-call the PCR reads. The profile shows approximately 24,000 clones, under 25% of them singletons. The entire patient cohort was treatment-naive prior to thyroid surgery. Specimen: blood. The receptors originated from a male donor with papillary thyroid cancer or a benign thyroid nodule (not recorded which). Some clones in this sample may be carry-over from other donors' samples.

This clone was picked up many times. Here the CDR3 DNA reads TGTGCCATCAGTGAGCCACAGGCGGGTGATTCACCCCTCCACTTT. The encoded protein is CAISEPQAGDSPLHF. This chain uses TRBV10-3 with TRBJ1-6, with a possible D match to TRBD1 (5 bases). The V gene's germline CDR1 is ENHRY and CDR2 SYGVKD. This CDR3 is 15 amino acids long. V lost 2 bases to trimming and J lost 8 bases, with 13 bases between them.

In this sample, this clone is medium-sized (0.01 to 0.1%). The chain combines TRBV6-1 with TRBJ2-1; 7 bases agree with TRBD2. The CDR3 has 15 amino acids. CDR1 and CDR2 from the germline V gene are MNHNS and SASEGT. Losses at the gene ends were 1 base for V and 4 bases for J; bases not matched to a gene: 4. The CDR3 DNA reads TGTGCCAGCAGTGAAGGCCTAGCGGAATACAATGAGCAGTTCTTC. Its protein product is CASSEGLAEYNEQFF.

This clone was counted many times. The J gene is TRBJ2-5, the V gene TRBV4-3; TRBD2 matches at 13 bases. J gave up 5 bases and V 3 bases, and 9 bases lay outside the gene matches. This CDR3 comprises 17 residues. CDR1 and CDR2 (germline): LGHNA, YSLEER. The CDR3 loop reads CASSQDTSGRALETQYF. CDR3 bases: TGCGCCAGCAGCCAGGACACTAGCGGGAGGGCCCTGGAGACCCAGTACTTC.

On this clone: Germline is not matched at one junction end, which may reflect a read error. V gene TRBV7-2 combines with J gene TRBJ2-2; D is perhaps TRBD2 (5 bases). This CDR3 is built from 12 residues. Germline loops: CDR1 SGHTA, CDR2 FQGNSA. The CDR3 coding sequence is TGTGCCAGCAGCCTCGGCGCCGGGGAGCTGGTTTTT. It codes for CASSLGAGELVF. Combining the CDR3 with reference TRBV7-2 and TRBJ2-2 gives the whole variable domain GAGVSQSPSNKVTEKGKDVELRCDPISGHTALYWYRQSLGQGLEFLIYFQGNSAPDKSGLPSDRFSAERTGGSVSTLTIQRTQQEDSAVYLCASSLGAGELVFGEGSRLTVL.

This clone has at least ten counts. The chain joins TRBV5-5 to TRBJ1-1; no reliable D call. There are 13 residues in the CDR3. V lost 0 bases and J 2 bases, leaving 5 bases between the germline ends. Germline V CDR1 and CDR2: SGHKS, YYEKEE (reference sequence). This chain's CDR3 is CASSLGSNTEAFF. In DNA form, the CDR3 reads TGTGCCAGCAGCTTGGGGAGCAACACTGAAGCTTTCTTT. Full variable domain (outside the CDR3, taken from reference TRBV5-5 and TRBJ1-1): DAGVTQSPTHLIKTRGQQVTLRCSPISGHKSVSWYQQVLGQGPQFIFQYYEKEERGRGNFPDRFSARQFPNYSSELNVNALLLGDSALYLCASSLGSNTEAFFGQGTRLTVV.

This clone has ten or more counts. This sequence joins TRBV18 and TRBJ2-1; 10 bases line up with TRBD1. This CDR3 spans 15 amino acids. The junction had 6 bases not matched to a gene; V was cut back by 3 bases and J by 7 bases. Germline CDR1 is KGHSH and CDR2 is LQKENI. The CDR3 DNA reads TGTGCCAGCTCACCCCCGGGACAGGGGTCAAATGAGCAGTTCTTC. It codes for CASSPPGQGSNEQFF.

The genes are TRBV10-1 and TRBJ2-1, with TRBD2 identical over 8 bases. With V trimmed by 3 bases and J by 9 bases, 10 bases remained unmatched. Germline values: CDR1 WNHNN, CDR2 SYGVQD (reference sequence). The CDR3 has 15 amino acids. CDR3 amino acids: CASSDLSGGAVEQFF. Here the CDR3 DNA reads TGCGCCAGCAGTGATCTCAGCGGGGGTGCCGTTGAGCAGTTCTTC.

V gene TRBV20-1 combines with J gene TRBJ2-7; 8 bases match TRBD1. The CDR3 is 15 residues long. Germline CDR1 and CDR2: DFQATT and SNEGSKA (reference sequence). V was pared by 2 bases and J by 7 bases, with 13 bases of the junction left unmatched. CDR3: CSARKPGQVLREQYF. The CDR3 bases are TGCAGTGCTAGAAAACCGGGACAGGTGTTGAGAGAGCAGTACTTC.

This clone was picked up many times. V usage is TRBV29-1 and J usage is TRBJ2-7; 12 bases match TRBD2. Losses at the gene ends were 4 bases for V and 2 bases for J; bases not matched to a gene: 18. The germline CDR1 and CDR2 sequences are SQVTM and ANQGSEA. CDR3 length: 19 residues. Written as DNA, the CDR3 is TGCAGCGTTGCCCCTCGGGGCAGGCTAGGACTAGCGGGACCCTACGAGCAGTACTTC. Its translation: CSVAPRGRLGLAGPYEQYF.

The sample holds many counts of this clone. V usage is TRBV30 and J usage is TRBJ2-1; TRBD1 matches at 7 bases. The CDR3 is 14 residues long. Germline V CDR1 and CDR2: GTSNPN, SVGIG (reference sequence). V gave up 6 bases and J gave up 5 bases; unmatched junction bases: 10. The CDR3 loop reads CACNPGTEDNEQFF. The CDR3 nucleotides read TGTGCCTGCAACCCCGGGACAGAAGACAATGAGCAGTTCTTC.

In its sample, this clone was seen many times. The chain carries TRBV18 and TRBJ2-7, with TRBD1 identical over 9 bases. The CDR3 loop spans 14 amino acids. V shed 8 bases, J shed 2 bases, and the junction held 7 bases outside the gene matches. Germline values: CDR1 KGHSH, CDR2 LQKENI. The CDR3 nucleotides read TGTGCCAGCCGGACAGGGGACTTTCCCTACGAGCAGTACTTC. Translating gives CASRTGDFPYEQYF.

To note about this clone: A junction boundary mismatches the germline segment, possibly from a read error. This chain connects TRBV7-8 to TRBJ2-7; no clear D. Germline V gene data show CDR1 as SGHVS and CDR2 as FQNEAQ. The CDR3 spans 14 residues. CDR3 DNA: TGTGGCAGCAGCTTAGAGTCCAGGTGCCACGAGCAGTACTTC. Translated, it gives CGSSLESRCHEQYF.

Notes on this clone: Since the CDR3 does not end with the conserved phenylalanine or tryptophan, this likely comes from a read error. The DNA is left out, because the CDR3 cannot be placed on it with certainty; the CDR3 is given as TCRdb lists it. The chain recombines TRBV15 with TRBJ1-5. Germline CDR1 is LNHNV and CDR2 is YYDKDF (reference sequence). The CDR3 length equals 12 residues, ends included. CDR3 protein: CATRRGNQPHHC.

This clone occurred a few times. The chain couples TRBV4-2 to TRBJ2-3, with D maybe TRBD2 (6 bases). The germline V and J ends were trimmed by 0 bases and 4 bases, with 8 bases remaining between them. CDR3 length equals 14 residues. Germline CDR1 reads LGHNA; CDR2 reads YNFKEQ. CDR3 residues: CASSQDPGADTQYF. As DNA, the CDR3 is TGTGCCAGCAGCCAAGATCCGGGGGCAGATACGCAGTATTTT.

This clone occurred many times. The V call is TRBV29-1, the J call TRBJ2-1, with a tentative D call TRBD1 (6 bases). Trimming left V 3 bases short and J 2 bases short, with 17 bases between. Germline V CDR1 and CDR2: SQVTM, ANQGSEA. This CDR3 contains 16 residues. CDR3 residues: CSVDGLTGSTYNEQFF. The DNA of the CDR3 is TGCAGCGTTGACGGGCTTACAGGGTCCACCTACAATGAGCAGTTCTTC.

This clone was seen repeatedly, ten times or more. CDR3 sequence (DNA): TGTGCCAGCAGCCACTCCCTTGATGACAAAAGCTACGAGCAGTACTTC. Encoded protein: CASSHSLDDKSYEQYF. V gene TRBV4-2 combines with J gene TRBJ2-7, with D unclear. Trimming took 3 bases from V and 3 from J, leaving 18 bases between them. Per the germline V gene, CDR1 is LGHNA and CDR2 is YNFKEQ. This CDR3 is built from 16 residues.

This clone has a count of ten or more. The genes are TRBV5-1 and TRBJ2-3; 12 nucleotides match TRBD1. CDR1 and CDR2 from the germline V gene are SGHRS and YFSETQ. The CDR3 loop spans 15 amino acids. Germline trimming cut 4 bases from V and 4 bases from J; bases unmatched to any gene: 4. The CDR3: CASSKGTGGPDTQYF. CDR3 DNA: TGCGCCAGCAGCAAGGGGACAGGGGGCCCAGATACGCAGTATTTT.

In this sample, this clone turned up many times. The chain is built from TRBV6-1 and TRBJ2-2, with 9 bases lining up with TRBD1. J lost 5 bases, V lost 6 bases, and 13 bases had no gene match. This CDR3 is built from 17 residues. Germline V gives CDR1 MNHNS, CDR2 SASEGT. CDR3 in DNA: TGTGCCAGCAGCTTAAAACCGGGACAGGGAAGGACCGGGGAGCTGTTTTTT. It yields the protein CASSLKPGQGRTGELFF.

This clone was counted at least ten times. The CDR3 DNA follows: TGTGCCAGCAGCCTAGACTCTGGGGCCAACGTCCTGACTTTC. It translates to CASSLDSGANVLTF. V gene TRBV13 combines with J gene TRBJ2-6; D not resolved. Between the trimmed V and J ends, which lost 5 bases and 0 bases, there was a span of 5 bases. The CDR3 has 14 amino acids. Germline values: CDR1 PRHDT, CDR2 FYEKMQ (reference sequence).

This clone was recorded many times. The CDR3 DNA sequence: TGTGCCAGCAGCATATACACAGGGAGTCCTGAAGCTTTCTTT. Protein product: CASSIYTGSPEAFF. This rearrangement joins TRBV11-3 to TRBJ1-1; maybe TRBD1 (6 bases). CDR3 length equals 14 residues. Germline values: CDR1 SGHNT, CDR2 YENEEA. Trimming left V 5 bases short and J 6 bases short, with 16 bases between. The full variable domain, in which reference TRBV11-3 and TRBJ1-1 provide the parts outside the CDR3, is EAGVVQSPRYKIIEKKQPVAFWCNPISGHNTLYWYLQNLGQGPELLIRYENEEAVDDSQLPKDRFSAERLKGVDSTLKIQPAELGDSAVYLCASSIYTGSPEAFFGQGTRLTVV.